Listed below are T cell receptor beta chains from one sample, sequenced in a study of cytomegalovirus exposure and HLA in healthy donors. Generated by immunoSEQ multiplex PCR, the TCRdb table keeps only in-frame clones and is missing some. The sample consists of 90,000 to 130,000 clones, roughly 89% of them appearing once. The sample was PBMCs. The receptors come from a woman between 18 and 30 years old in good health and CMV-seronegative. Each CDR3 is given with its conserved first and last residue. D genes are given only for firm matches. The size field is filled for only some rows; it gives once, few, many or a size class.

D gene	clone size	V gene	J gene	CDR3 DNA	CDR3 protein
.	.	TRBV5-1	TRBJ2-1	TGCGCCAGCAGCTTGGTGTCAGCGGCTGGGAATGAGCAGTTCTTC	CASSLVSAAGNEQFF
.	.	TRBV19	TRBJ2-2	TGTGCCAGTAGTATAACTGGGGCCGTGAACACCGGGGAGCTGTTTTTT	CASSITGAVNTGELFF
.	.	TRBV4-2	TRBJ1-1	TGTGCCAGCAGCCAAGGGTATGCGTCTGGGGGCAAAGAAGCTTTCTTT	CASSQGYASGGKEAFF
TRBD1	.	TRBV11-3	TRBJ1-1	TGTGCCAGCAGCCCGGGGACAGGGTACACTGAAGCTTTCTTT	CASSPGTGYTEAFF
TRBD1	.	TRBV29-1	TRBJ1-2	TGCAGCGTTGAGGGGACAGTTGTAAGCTATGGCTACACCTTC	CSVEGTVVSYGYTF
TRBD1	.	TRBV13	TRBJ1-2	TGTGCCAGCAGAAACTTAGGACAGGGGACTCAGCTTAAGAACTATGGCTACACCTTC	CASRNLGQGTQLKNYGYTF
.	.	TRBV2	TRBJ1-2	TGTGCCAGCAGTGAAGAGGAGGGGTGGGACTATGGCTACACCTTC	CASSEEEGWDYGYTF
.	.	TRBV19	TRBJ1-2	TGTGCCAGTAGTATCAGAGGCCCCTATGGCTACACCTTC	CASSIRGPYGYTF
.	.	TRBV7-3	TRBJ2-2	TGTGCCAGCAGCTCCACCCCAGAGAACACCGGGGAGCTGTTTTTT	CASSSTPENTGELFF
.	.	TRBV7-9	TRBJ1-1	TGTGCCAGCAGCAGGGGCACTGAAGCTTTCTTT	CASSRGTEAFF
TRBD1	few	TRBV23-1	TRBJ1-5	TGCGCCAGCAGTCACCACCGGGACAGATCGAATCAGCCCCAGCATTTT	CASSHHRDRSNQPQHF
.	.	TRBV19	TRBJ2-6	TGTGCCAGTAGTACCAGGGGTGTCGGGGCCAACGTCCTGACTTTC	CASSTRGVGANVLTF
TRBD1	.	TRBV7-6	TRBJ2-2	TGTGCCAGCAGCTTAGCCCCGGGACAGGGAGACACCGGGGAGCTGTTTTTT	CASSLAPGQGDTGELFF
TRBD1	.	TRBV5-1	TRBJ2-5	TGCGCCAGCTCCTGGGGGACAGGCCAAGAGACCCAGTACTTC	CASSWGTGQETQYF
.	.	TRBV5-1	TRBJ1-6	TGCGCCAGCAGCTTTGCAGGCATCAACTCCTATAATTCACCCCTCCACTTT	CASSFAGINSYNSPLHF
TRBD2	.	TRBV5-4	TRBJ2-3	TGTGCCAGCAGCCGTTCAGCGGGAGTGGGCACAGATACGCAGTATTTT	CASSRSAGVGTDTQYF
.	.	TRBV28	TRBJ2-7	TGTGCCAGCAGTTTACCCCTCTCGGACAGCCAGGCGAGCTCCTACGAGCAGTACTTC	CASSLPLSDSQASSYEQYF